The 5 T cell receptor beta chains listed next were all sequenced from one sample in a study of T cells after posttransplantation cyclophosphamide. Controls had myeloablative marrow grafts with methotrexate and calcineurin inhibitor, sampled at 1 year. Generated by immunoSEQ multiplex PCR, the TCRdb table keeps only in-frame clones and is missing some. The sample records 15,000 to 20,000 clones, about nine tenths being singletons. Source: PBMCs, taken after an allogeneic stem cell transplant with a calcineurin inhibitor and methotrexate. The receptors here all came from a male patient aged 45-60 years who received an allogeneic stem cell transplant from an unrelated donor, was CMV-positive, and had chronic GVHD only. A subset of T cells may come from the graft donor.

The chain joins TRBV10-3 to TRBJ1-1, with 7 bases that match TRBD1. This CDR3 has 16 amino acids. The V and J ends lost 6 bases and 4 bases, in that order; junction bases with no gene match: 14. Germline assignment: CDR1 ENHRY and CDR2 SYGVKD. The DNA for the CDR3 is TGTGCCATCAGCCGGGACAGTGCTCGGTCCGGCACTGAAGCTTTCTTT. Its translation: CAISRDSARSGTEAFF.

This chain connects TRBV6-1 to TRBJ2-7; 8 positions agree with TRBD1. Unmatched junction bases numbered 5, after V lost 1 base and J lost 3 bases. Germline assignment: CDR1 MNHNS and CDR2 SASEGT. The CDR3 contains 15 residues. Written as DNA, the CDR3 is TGTGCCAGCAGTGAAGGGACAGGGCTAGACTACGAGCAGTACTTC. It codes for CASSEGTGLDYEQYF.

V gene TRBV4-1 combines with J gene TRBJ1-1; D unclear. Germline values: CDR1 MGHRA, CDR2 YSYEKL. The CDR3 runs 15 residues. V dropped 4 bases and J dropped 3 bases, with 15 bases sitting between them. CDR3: CASSPIPGVDTEAFF. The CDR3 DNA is TGCGCCAGCAGCCCGATCCCAGGCGTAGACACTGAAGCTTTCTTT.

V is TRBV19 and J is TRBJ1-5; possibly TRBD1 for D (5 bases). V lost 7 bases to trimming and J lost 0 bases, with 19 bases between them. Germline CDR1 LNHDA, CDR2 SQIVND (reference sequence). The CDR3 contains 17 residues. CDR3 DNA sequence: TGTGCCAGTACAGGCCAGGGCAGCATGGGTAGCAATCAGCCCCAGCATTTT. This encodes CASTGQGSMGSNQPQHF.

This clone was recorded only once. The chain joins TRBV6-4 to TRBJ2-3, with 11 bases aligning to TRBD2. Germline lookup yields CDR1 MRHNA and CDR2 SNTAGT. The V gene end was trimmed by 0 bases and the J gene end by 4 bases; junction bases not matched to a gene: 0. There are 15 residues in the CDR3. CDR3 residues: CASSDSSGGADTQYF. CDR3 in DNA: TGTGCCAGCAGTGACTCTAGCGGGGGGGCAGATACGCAGTATTTT.